The 3 T cell receptor beta chains below all came from one sample that was sequenced in a study of PD-1 blockade in classical Hodgkin lymphoma. Produced via immunoSEQ multiplex PCR; TCRdb's table is partial and in-frame only. The repertoire has more than 10,000 clones, 85% of them found once; the top ten carry 30%. In every patient, relapse followed autologous stem cell transplantation, while exposure to brentuximab vedotin differed. The sample consisted of peripheral blood mononuclear cells (PBMCs), taken at baseline. The receptor source for this set is a human donor with classical Hodgkin lymphoma.

This chain joins TRBV11-2 and TRBJ2-7; D may be TRBD1 (5 bases). The V end lost 5 bases, the J end lost 6 bases, and 20 bases lay between the germline ends. Germline V gives CDR1 SGHAT, CDR2 FQNNGV. The CDR3 sequence is 15 residues long. For the CDR3, the DNA is TGTGCCAGCAGCCAAGAAAGGGGTAGCTGGGGCGAGCAGTACTTC. Translating it yields CASSQERGSWGEQYF.

V gene TRBV11-1 combines with J gene TRBJ2-1; 7 bases line up with TRBD2. The germline V gene encodes CDR1 SGHAT and CDR2 FQDESV (reference sequence). V lost 2 bases to trimming and J lost 3 bases; unmatched junction nucleotides: 7. The CDR3 covers 16 residues. CDR3 in DNA: TGTGCCAGCAGCTTACCTACGGGGGGTTACTACAATGAGCAGTTCTTC. Translation gives CASSLPTGGYYNEQFF.

This clone has only one observation. The genes are TRBV18 and TRBJ2-1, with D tentatively TRBD1 or TRBD2 (6 bases each). The CDR3 spans 18 residues. The V gene's germline CDR1 is KGHSH and CDR2 LQKENI. Trimming removed 1 base at V and 4 bases at J, with 20 bases between. CDR3 DNA sequence: TGTGCCAGCTCACCACGCCAGGGGAGGAGAAGCGGTTACAATGAGCAGTTCTTC. Its translation is CASSPRQGRRSGYNEQFF. The variable domain in full, completed from reference TRBV18 and TRBJ2-1, reads NAGVMQNPRHLVRRRGQEARLRCSPMKGHSHVYWYRQLPEEGLKFMVYLQKENIIDESGMPKERFSAEFPKEGPSILRIQQVVRGDSAAYFCASSPRQGRRSGYNEQFFGPGTRLTVL.